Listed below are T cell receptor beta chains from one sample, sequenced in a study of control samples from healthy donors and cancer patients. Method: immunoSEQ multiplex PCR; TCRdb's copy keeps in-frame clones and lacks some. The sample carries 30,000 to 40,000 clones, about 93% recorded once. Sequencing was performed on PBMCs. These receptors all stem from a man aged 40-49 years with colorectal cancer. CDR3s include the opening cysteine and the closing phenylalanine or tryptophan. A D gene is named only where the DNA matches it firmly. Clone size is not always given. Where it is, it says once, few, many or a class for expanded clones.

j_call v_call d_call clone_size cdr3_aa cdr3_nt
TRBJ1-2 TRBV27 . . CASSPQRGRIGDGYTF TGTGCCAGCAGTCCTCAACGCGGACGGATAGGTGATGGCTACACCTTC
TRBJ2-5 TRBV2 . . CASRVWTDQETQYF TGTGCCAGCAGAGTCTGGACAGATCAAGAGACCCAGTACTTC
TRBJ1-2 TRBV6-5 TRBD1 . CASSSRQGANYGYTF TGTGCCAGCAGTTCAAGACAGGGAGCTAACTATGGCTACACCTTC
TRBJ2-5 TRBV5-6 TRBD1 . CASSSPTGVETQYF TGTGCCAGCAGCTCTCCCACAGGGGTCGAGACCCAGTACTTC
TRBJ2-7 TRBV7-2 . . CASSARYEQYF TGTGCCAGCTCTGCGAGGTACGAGCAGTACTTC
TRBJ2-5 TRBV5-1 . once CASSLDRYPQETQYF TGCGCCAGCAGCTTGGACCGCTATCCCCAAGAGACCCAGTACTTC
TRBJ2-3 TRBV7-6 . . CASSLRGAAGSDTQYF TGTGCCAGCAGCTTACGGGGGGCAGCCGGGTCAGATACGCAGTATTTT
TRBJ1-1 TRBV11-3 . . CASSSPRTGDEAFF TGTGCCAGCAGCTCGCCCCGGACGGGAGACGAAGCTTTCTTT
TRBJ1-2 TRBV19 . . CASSIGDYGYTF TGTGCCAGTAGTATAGGAGACTATGGCTACACCTTC
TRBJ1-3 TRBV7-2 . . CASSLDAGRGNTIYF TGTGCCAGCAGCTTAGATGCGGGGAGGGGAAACACCATATATTTT
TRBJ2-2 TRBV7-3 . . CASSPQGTFANTGELFF TGTGCCAGCAGCCCCCAAGGGACATTCGCGAACACCGGGGAGCTGTTTTTT
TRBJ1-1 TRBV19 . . CASTTGRENTEAFF TGTGCCAGTACCACGGGCAGGGAGAACACTGAAGCTTTCTTT
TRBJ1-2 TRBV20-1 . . CSATANYGYTF TGCAGTGCGACGGCTAACTATGGCTACACCTTC
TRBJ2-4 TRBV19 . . CASGGGVAKNIQYF TGTGCCAGCGGAGGGGGGGTAGCCAAAAACATTCAGTACTTC
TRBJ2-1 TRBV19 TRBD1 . CASQTGSKYNEQFF TGTGCCAGCCAGACAGGGTCTAAATACAATGAGCAGTTCTTC
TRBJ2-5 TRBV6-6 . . CATTAGGETQYF TGTGCCACCACCGCGGGCGGAGAGACCCAGTACTTC
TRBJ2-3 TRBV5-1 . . CASSLKDHTDTQYF TGCGCCAGCAGCTTGAAAGACCACACAGATACGCAGTATTTT
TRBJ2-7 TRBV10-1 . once CASSENSARLDEQYF TGCGCCAGCAGTGAGAATAGCGCCAGGTTGGACGAGCAGTACTTC
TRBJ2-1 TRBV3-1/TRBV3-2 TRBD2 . CASSSPRRGLAGVNEQFF TGTGCCAGCAGCTCTCCACGGCGGGGACTAGCGGGGGTCAATGAGCAGTTCTTC
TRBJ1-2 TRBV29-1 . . CSVEGGGGGYTF TGCAGCGTCGAGGGAGGAGGGGGTGGCTACACCTTC
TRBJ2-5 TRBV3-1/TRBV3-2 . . CASSQAPPRAAGETQYF TGTGCCAGCAGCCAAGCCCCGCCCAGGGCTGCCGGGGAGACCCAGTACTTC
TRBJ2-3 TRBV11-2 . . CASSPAGGDTQYF TGTGCCAGCAGCCCCGCAGGCGGAGATACGCAGTATTTT
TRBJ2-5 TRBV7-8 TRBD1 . CASRSQSGTGEYAQYF TGTGCCAGCAGAAGTCAGTCCGGGACAGGGGAATATGCCCAGTACTTC
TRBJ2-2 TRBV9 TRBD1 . CASSARTGGNTGELFF TGTGCCAGCAGCGCTCGGACAGGGGGGAACACCGGGGAGCTGTTTTTT
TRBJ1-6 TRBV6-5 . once CASATWEDNSPLHF TGTGCCAGCGCAACGTGGGAGGATAATTCACCCCTCCACTTT
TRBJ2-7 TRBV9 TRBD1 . CASSKRDRDYEQYF TGTGCCAGCAGCAAACGGGACAGAGATTACGAGCAGTACTTC
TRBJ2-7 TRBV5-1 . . CASSLAGFTYEQYF TGCGCCAGCAGCCTGGCTGGATTCACCTACGAGCAGTACTTC
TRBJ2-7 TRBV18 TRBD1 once CASSPSDRVYF TGTGCCAGCTCACCAAGCGACAGGGTGTACTTC
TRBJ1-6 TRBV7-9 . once CASSSGGGYNSPLHF TGTGCCAGCAGCTCCGGGGGGGGTTATAATTCACCCCTCCACTTT
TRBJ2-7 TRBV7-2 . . CASSRSRGYEQYF TGTGCCAGCAGCCGTAGCAGGGGCTACGAGCAGTACTTC
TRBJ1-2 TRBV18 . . CASSPPTGSGYTF TGTGCCAGCTCACCACCGACAGGTAGTGGCTACACCTTC
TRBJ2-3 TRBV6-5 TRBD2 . CASYALAGGSDTQYF TGTGCCAGCTATGCGCTAGCGGGGGGTTCAGATACGCAGTATTTT
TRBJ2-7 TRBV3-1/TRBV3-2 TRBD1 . CASSQDTGGFSYEQYF TGTGCCAGCAGCCAAGACACAGGGGGCTTCTCCTACGAGCAGTACTTC
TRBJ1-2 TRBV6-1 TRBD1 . CASSEDRGGTESYTF TGTGCCAGCAGTGAAGACAGGGGGGGTACGGAGAGCTACACCTTC
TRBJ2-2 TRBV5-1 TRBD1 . CASSLGTGSTGELFF TGCGCCAGCAGCTTGGGGACAGGGTCCACCGGGGAGCTGTTTTTT
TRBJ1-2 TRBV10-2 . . CASSEDGRNYGYTF TGCGCCAGCAGTGAGGACGGACGAAACTATGGCTACACCTTC
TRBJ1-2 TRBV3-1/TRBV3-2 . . CASSQLREGIYGYTF TGTGCCAGCAGCCAACTCAGAGAGGGAATCTATGGCTACACCTTC
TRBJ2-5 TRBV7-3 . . CASTNEGGGAWETQYF TGTGCCAGCACCAACGAAGGTGGGGGGGCCTGGGAGACCCAGTACTTC
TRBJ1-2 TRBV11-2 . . CASSLDHGGYTF TGTGCCAGCAGCTTAGATCATGGGGGCTACACCTTC
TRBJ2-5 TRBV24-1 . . CATSDLTSEFKETQYF TGTGCCACCAGTGATTTAACCAGCGAGTTTAAAGAGACCCAGTACTTC